The subject of this entry is one TCR beta chain. Its antigen is not known. The record originates from a study of T cell responses to AZD1222 COVID-19 vaccine. On the study more broadly: Pooled samples include second doses given at about 4 or 12 weeks.

Generated by immunoSEQ multiplex PCR, the TCRdb table keeps only in-frame clones and is missing some. The sample consists of some 150,000 clones, roughly 92% of them appearing once. Study-level findings and limits: Following two doses of AZD1222, Spike-specific TCR breadth and depth rose. In all cases, repertoires were sampled only after the peak T cell response. White British people made up most donors, females outnumbered males, and clonal diversity was possibly underestimated.

This sequence originates from an adult in good health. This specimen was peripheral blood, taken on day 0 of AZD1222 vaccination.

The CDR3 coding sequence is TGTGCCAGCAGTGAACGTGAGGTGACTGAAGCTTTCTTT. Its translation: CASSEREVTEAFF. J is TRBJ1-1 and V is TRBV6-1; D remains ambiguous. The CDR3 length is 13 residues. The V end lost 2 bases, the J end lost 5 bases, and 9 bases lay between the germline ends. Germline-derived CDR1 and CDR2 are MNHNS and SASEGT.